The 10 T cell receptor beta chains below were found in one sample sequenced in a study of T cells in Graves' hyperthyroidism and ophthalmopathy. Researchers amplified the TCR beta CDR3 regions from RNA transcripts. The HTBI set primed first-round TCR CDR3 RT-PCR. One entry per CDR3 protein, called by TCRdb with MiXCR from the multiplex PCR reads. The sample consists of 550,000 to 850,000 distinct CDR3 sequences, roughly 20% of them appearing once. The sequenced material came from blood. These receptors all come from a woman between 50 and 59 years old with Graves' hyperthyroidism that later progressed to Graves' ophthalmopathy.

This rearrangement joins TRBV15 to TRBJ1-6, with 7 bases identical to TRBD1. CDR3 size: 14 residues. V lost 1 base and J lost 9; bases outside the gene matches: 3. The germline gives CDR1 LNHNV, CDR2 YYDKDF (reference sequence). The CDR3 nucleotides are TGTGCCACCAGCAGAGTAGGACAGGCTTCACCCCTCCACTTT. Translation gives CATSRVGQASPLHF.

This clonotype was recorded a few times. V and J are TRBV7-3 and TRBJ2-7; D is possibly TRBD1 (6 bases). Trimming removed 2 bases from V and 4 bases from J, with 15 bases in between. This CDR3 contains 15 residues. The V gene's germline CDR1 is SGHTA and CDR2 FQGTGA. The CDR3: CASSLDSGHPYEQYF. Here the CDR3 DNA reads TGTGCCAGCAGCTTAGATTCGGGACACCCATACGAGCAGTACTTC. Complete variable domain (other parts from reference TRBV7-3 and TRBJ2-7): GAGVSQTPSNKVTEKGKYVELRCDPISGHTALYWYRQSLGQGPEFLIYFQGTGAADDSGLPNDRFFAVRPEGSVSTLKIQRTERGDSAVYLCASSLDSGHPYEQYFGPGTRLTVT.

Comment on this clonotype: This may arise from a read error, as a much more abundant clone is one base away. The chain employs TRBV3-1 and TRBJ1-4; D uncertain. Germline CDR1 LGHDT, CDR2 YNNKEL (reference sequence). The CDR3 contains 15 residues. This CDR3 reads CASSQDQGLGEKPFF. The CDR3 bases are TGTGCCAGCAGCCAAGATCAAGGGTTGGGTGAAAAACCGTTTTTT.

With respect to this clonotype: A much larger clone differs from this one at a single base, so this may be a read error. V gene TRBV7-8 combines with J gene TRBJ2-3; D may be TRBD1 or TRBD2 (5 bases each). CDR1 SGHVS and CDR2 FQNEAQ come from the germline V gene. The V gene lost 6 bases and the J gene lost 4 bases, with 17 bases spanning the gap. The CDR3 is 15 residues long. The DNA for the CDR3 is TGTGCCAGCAGGTCACCCAGCAGGGACGCAGATACGCAGTATTTT. It translates to CASRSPSRDADTQYF. Full variable domain (missing parts from reference TRBV7-8 and TRBJ2-3): GAGVSQSPRYKVAKRGQDVALRCDPISGHVSLFWYQQALGQGPEFLTYFQNEAQLDKSGLPSDRFFAERPEGSVSTLKIQRTQQEDSAVYLCASRSPSRDADTQYFGPGTRLTVL.

This clonotype appeared many times. The gene calls are TRBV11-2 and TRBJ2-1; D remains ambiguous. The CDR3 has 12 amino acids. Deletions cut 1 base from V and 6 bases from J, with 4 bases between. Per the germline V gene, CDR1 is SGHAT and CDR2 is FQNNGV. The chain's CDR3 is CASSLGTNEQFF. DNA for the CDR3: TGTGCCAGCAGCTTAGGTACCAATGAGCAGTTCTTC.

This chain joins TRBV20-1 and TRBJ2-2; tentatively, D is TRBD2 (6 bases). Germline assignment: CDR1 DFQATT and CDR2 SNEGSKA (reference sequence). The V end was cut by 3 bases, the J end by 3 bases, with 11 bases between. The CDR3 is 14 residues long. CDR3 region: CSARDYSDTGELFF. The DNA for the CDR3 is TGCAGTGCTAGGGACTACTCAGACACCGGGGAGCTGTTTTTT.

A few counts support this clonotype. The gene calls are TRBV3-1 and TRBJ2-1, with D hard to call. Trimming shortened V by 0 bases and J by 2 bases, and 20 bases separated the two germline ends. CDR3 length: 19 amino acids. CDR1 and CDR2 (germline): LGHDT, YNNKEL (reference sequence). The CDR3 nucleotides are TGTGCCAGCAGCCAAGATTGGGCTCATGGCTTCGAGACCTACAATGAGCAGTTCTTC. Protein: CASSQDWAHGFETYNEQFF.

This clonotype was seen ten or more times. The chain is built from TRBV10-3 and TRBJ1-5; 7 nucleotides align to TRBD1. The junction had 2 bases not matched to a gene; V was cut back by 3 bases and J by 6 bases. Germline V gives CDR1 ENHRY, CDR2 SYGVKD. There are 13 residues in the CDR3. The CDR3 loop reads CAISEQGSQPQHF. In DNA, the CDR3 is TGTGCCATCAGTGAACAGGGGAGTCAGCCCCAGCATTTT.

The gene calls are TRBV12-3 or TRBV12-4 and TRBJ1-2; 12 nucleotides match TRBD1. V lost 3 bases to trimming and J lost 6 bases; unmatched junction nucleotides: 11. The CDR3 extends over 17 amino acids. DNA for the CDR3: TGTGCCAGCAGTTTTGTCCCACCGGGACAGGGGGCTCATGGCTACACCTTC. Its protein is CASSFVPPGQGAHGYTF.

This clonotype has a count of ten or more. This rearrangement joins TRBV20-1 to TRBJ2-3; TRBD2 might be the D (6 bases). Germline V gene data show CDR1 as DFQATT and CDR2 as SNEGSKA (reference sequence). Trimming took 3 bases from V and 2 from J, leaving 12 bases between them. This CDR3 region has 14 residues. CDR3 bases: TGCAGTGCTAGCCCTCCGGGGGACACAGATACGCAGTATTTT. This encodes CSASPPGDTDTQYF.